Only one count was recorded for the clone carrying this T cell receptor beta chain. Its antigen remains unidentified. This specimen comes from a study of OX40 agonist ivuxolimab in advanced cancers. Regarding the study as a whole: On average, a greater number of expanded clones characterised CD8+ T cells relative to CD4+.

The V end lost 1 base, the J end lost 2 bases, and 20 bases lay between the germline ends. The CDR3 sequence is 19 residues long. The germline gives CDR1 SGHNT, CDR2 YENEEA. Measured with immunoSEQ multiplex PCR; TCRdb has only the in-frame clones, and not every one. The sample consists of under 30,000 clones, about four fifths of them appearing once. The sequence was collected from an adult with an advanced solid tumor such as melanoma, head and neck, liver or kidney cancer. The sample consisted of CD4+ or CD8+ T cells sorted from blood, taken in a trial of the OX40 agonist ivuxolimab. The chain has TRBV11-3 and TRBJ1-4; D possibly corresponds to TRBD1 (6 bases). In DNA, the CDR3 is TGTGCCAGCAGCTTAGTCCCTGACCAAACAGGGTCGACTAATGAAAAACTGTTTTTT. The encoded protein is CASSLVPDQTGSTNEKLFF.